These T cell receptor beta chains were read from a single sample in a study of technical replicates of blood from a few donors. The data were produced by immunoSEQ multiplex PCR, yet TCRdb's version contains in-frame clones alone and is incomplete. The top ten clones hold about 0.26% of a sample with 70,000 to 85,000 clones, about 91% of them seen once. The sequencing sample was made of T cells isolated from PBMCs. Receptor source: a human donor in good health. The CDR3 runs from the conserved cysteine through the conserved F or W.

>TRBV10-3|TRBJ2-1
CAISESASGNFREQFF
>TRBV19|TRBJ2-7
CASSAVTGISEQYF
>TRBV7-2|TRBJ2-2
CASSSYTGELFF
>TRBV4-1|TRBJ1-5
CASSQASVFGNQPQHF
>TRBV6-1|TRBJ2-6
CASSETGDGANVLTF
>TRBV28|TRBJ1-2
CASRSTGLGYGYTF
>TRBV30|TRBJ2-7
CAWSVTGIYEQYF
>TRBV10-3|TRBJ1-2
CAIRATENYGYTF
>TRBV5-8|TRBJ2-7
CASSLDKRGQAREQYF
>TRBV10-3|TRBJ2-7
CAISEVGSFSYEQYF
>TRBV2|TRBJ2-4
CASKGTGTLQNIQYF
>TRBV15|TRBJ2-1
CATSRDSVNEQFF
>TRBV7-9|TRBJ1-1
CASSLATGAPEAFF
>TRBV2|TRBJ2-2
CASSERDRTGELFF
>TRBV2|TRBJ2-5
CASSVGGLEQETQYF
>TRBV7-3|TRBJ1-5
CASSLSGGSGQPQHF
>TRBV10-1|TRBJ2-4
CATSSGAKNIQYF
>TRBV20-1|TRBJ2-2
CSARLAGELFF
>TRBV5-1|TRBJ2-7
CASSLSQSYEQYF
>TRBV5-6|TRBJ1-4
CASSLAGWEEKLFF
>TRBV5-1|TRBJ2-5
CASGVEETQYF
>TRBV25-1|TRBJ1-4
CASRQGGVRDEKLFF
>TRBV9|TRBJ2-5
CASSTQSGPQETQYF
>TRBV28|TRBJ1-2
CASSPPDRAKNYGYTF
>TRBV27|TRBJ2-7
CASSFFSGSYEQYF
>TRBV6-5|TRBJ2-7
CASSPIQRGEQYF
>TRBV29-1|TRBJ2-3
CSVKTGTGGADTQYF
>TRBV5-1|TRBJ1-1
CASSLRPGTAMNTEAFF
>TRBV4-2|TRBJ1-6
CASSQESLYNSPLHF
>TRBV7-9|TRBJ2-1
CASSLSLAGDPLDEQFF
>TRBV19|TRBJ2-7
CASTNSGGDPGLAGDPSATYEQYF
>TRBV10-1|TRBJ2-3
CASNGLAGGIDTQYF
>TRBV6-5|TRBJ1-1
CASSDRDRERAFF
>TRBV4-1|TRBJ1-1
CASSEVGFLAEAFF
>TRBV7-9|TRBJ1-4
CASSLGQGGGTNEKLFF
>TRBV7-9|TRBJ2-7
CASSPRHPSSYEQYF
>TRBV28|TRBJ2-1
CASSVLAGADNEQFF
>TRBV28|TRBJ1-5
CASSFTRRALQPQHF
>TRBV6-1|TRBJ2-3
CASRETSATDTQYF
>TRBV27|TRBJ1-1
CASSFFGRNTEAFF
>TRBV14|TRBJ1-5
CASSQDSYQPQHF
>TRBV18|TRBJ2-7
CASSLQDSREQYF
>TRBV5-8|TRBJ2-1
CASTLRASGRRNEQFF
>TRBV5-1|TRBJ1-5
CASSLGGREYQPQHF
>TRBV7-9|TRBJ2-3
CASSLSGADTQYF
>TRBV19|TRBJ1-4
CASSATATNEKLFF
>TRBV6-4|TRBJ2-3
CASRRGPRTDTQYF
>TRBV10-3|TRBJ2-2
CAIDEGQGRTGELFF
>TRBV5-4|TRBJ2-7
CASSLGQARNEQYF
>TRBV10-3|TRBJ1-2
CAIRPGHFMTIYGYTF
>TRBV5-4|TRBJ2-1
CASNFCSYNEQFF
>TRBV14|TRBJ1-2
CASSSFPRGDKTYGYTF
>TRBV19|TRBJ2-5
CASTDGGSTETQYF
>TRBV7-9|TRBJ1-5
CASTSEGQPQHF
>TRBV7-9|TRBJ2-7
CASSLAGTGGRYEQYF
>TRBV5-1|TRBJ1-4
CASSRYSYATNEKLFF
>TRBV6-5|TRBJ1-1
CAGSFGQNTEAFF